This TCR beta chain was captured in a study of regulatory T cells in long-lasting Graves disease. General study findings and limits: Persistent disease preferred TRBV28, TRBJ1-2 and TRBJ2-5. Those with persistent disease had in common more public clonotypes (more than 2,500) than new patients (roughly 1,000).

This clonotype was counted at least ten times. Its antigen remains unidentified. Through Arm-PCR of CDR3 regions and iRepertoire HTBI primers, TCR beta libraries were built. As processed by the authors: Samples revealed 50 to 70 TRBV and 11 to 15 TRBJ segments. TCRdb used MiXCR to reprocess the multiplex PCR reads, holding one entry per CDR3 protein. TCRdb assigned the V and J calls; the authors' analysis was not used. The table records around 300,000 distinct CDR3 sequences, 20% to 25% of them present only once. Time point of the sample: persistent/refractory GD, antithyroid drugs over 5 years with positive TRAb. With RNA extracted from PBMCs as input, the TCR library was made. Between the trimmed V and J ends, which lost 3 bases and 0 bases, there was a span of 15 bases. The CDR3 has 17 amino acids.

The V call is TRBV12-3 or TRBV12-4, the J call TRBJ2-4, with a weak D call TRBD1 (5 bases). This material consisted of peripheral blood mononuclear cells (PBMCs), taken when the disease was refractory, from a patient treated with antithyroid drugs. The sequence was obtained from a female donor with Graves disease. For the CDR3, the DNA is TGTGCCAGCAGTTTGGGTGACAGATCCCTAGCCAAAAACATTCAGTACTTC. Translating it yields CASSLGDRSLAKNIQYF.